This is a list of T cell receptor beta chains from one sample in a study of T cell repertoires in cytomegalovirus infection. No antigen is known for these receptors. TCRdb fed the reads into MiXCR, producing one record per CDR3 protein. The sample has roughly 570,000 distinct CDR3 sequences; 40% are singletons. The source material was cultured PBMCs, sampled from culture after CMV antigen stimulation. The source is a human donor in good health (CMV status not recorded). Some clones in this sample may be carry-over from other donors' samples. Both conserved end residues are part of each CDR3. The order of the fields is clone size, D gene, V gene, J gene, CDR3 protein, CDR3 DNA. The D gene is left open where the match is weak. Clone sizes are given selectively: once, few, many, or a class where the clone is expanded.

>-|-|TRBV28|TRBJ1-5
CASSRTGAQKTRQPQHF
TGTGCCAGCAGTAGAACCGGGGCCCAAAAAACACGTCAGCCCCAGCATTTT
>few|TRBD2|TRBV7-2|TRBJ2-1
CASSTRTSLKQFF
TGTGCCAGCAGCACAAGGACTAGTCTTAAGCAGTTCTTC
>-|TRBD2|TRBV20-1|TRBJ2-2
CSARDEREGVGGELFF
TGCAGTGCTAGAGATGAGCGGGAGGGCGTTGGCGGGGAGCTGTTTTTT
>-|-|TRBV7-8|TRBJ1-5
CASSLDQKNQPQHF
TGTGCCAGCAGCTTAGACCAGAAGAATCAGCCCCAGCATTTT
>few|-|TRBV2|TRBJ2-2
CASSGETTGELFF
TGTGCCAGCAGTGGAGAGACCACCGGGGAGCTGTTTTTT
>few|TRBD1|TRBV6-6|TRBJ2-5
CASSYRDREGGETQYF
TGTGCCAGCAGTTACAGGGACAGGGAAGGAGGGGAGACCCAGTACTTC
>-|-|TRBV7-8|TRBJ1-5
CASSPPGRYSNQPQHF
TGTGCCAGCAGCCCCCCCGGACGGTATAGCAATCAGCCCCAGCATTTT
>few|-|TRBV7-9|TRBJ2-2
CASSLGTKTGELFF
TGTGCCAGCAGCTTAGGCACTAAGACCGGGGAGCTGTTTTTT
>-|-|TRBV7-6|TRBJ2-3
CASSPRRDSRSDTQYF
TGTGCCAGCAGCCCTCGCCGGGACTCCCGTTCGGATACGCAGTATTTT
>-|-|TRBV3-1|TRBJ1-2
CASSQDSRFNLYGYTF
TGTGCCAGCAGCCAAGACTCCCGCTTCAATCTCTATGGCTACACCTTC
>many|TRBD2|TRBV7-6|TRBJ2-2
CAIATSGKTGELFF
TGTGCCATCGCAACCAGCGGGAAAACCGGGGAGCTGTTTTTT
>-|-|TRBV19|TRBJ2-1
CASSIETNYNEQFF
TGTGCCAGTAGTATAGAGACCAACTACAATGAGCAGTTCTTC
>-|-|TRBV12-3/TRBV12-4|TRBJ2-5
CASSFNAKETQYF
TGTGCCAGCAGTTTTAACGCGAAAGAGACCCAGTACTTC
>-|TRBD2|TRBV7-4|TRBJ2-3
CASRELAGGRAGTDTQYF
TGTGCCAGCAGGGAACTAGCGGGGGGGCGGGCTGGCACAGATACGCAGTATTTT
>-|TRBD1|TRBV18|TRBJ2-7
CASSPSDRAEQYF
TGTGCCAGCTCACCTTCGGACAGGGCCGAGCAGTACTTC
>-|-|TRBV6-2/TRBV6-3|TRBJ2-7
CASRADLISYEQYF
TGTGCCAGCAGGGCCGACTTGATCTCCTACGAGCAGTACTTC
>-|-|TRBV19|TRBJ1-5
CASSTGRNNQPQHF
TGTGCCAGTAGTACCGGACGGAACAATCAGCCCCAGCATTTT
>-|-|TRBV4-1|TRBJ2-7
CASSHRREQYF
TGCGCCAGCAGCCACAGAAGGGAGCAGTACTTC
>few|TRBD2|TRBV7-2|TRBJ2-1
CASTHGGAGVANEQFF
TGTGCCAGCACCCATGGGGGAGCGGGAGTTGCCAATGAGCAGTTCTTC
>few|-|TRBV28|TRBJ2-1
CASRRPVAFNNEQFF
TGTGCCAGCAGAAGGCCCGTGGCCTTTAACAATGAGCAGTTCTTC
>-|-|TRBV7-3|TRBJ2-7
CASSYTGAEQYF
TGTGCCAGCAGCTATACAGGAGCCGAGCAGTACTTC
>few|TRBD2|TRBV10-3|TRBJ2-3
CAISEFSGRGRTDTQYF
TGTGCCATCAGTGAGTTTAGCGGGAGGGGTCGAACAGATACGCAGTATTTT